The clone carrying this TCR beta chain was observed many times. As yet, its antigen is unknown. This sample stems from a study of CD8+CD57+ T cells in acquired aplastic anemia. Across the whole study: Sorted CD4+ plus CD8+ cells gave DNA averaging about 3.2 ug. General study findings and limits: Between patients and controls, about 31 CD8+ CDR3 sequences were found in common.

The authors sequenced patients whose flow cytometry had shown CD8+CD57+ cell expansion. CDR3 length equals 13 residues. Trimming shortened V by 8 bases and J by 10 bases, and 19 bases separated the two germline ends. The germline V gene has CDR1 WNHNN and CDR2 SYGVQD (reference sequence). TCR beta VDJ and CDR3 profiles were obtained from a genomic DNA template. Each CDR3 protein gets one entry after TCRdb re-called the reads with MiXCR. The sample lists about 200,000 distinct CDR3 sequences, 40% to 60% occurring once. This TCR came from a human donor with aplastic anemia. Material: sorted CD4+, CD8+, or CD8+CD57+ T cells (not recorded which) from PBMCs. J is TRBJ2-3 and V is TRBV10-1; D possibly uses TRBD1 or TRBD2 (5 bases each). The CDR3 nucleotides are TGCGCCAGCGAAAAGGACCGGGGCCTCCCGCAGTATTTT. This gives the protein CASEKDRGLPQYF.